The present TCR beta chain was sequenced within a study of blood T cell repertoires in COVID-19. Original analysis: Nucleated cell number was recorded as an estimate derived from reference gene primer amplification. TCRdb keeps only in-frame clones here, not all; method: immunoSEQ multiplex PCR. V and J calls and clone size come straight from that table; D and trimming were deduced from the DNA. This repertoire shows some 270,000 clones, roughly nine tenths found once; its top ten account for 1.5% to 2%. The CDR3 spans 17 residues. Germline V gene lookup returns CDR1 LGHDT and CDR2 YNNKEL (reference sequence). Unmatched junction bases numbered 16, after V lost 5 bases and J lost 6 bases.

Sequencing was performed on peripheral blood. V gene TRBV3-1 (or the pseudogene TRBV3-2) combines with J gene TRBJ2-3, with 8 positions matching TRBD2. The clonotype originates from a woman in her sixties or seventies who had recovered from COVID-19. DNA of the CDR3: TGTGCCAGCAGCGGGCCGGGACTAGGGGCTGCGGGGGATACGCAGTATTTT. Translated: CASSGPGLGAAGDTQYF.